The 10 T cell receptor beta chains below all came from one sample that was sequenced in a study of beta chain features in type 1 diabetes. What was sequenced were expressed TCRB transcripts, since all of the isolated RNA had been reverse transcribed. Assay used: immunoSEQ multiplex PCR; TCRdb lists only in-frame clones, some missing. Counted here are about 360,000 clones, around 12% occurring once; the ten biggest clones make up less than 0.02%. The specimen sequenced was naive CD4+ T cells from blood. The receptor set was obtained from a man aged 18 to 29 in good health.

With regard to this clone: At one boundary the junction diverges from the germline segment, which might be a read error. This chain links TRBV7-2 with TRBJ1-6; D may be TRBD1 (5 bases). The CDR3 totals 19 residues. Germline CDR1 and CDR2: SGHTA and FQGNSA. CDR3 protein: CASRLVSLAHFGGESPLHF. The DNA for the CDR3 is TGTGCCAGCAGATTAGTCTCTCTCGCTCACTTTGGGGGGGAATCACCCCTCCACTTT.

This clone has just a few counts. This chain joins TRBV6-5 and TRBJ2-7; TRBD1 agrees at 8 bases. Germline V CDR1 and CDR2: MNHEY, SVGAGI. The CDR3 has 15 amino acids. V dropped 4 bases and J dropped 1; count of bases not matched to a gene: 6. The CDR3 region has the DNA TGTGCCAGCAGTTCTTGGACAGGGAGGTCCTACGAGCAGTACTTC. Its protein product is CASSSWTGRSYEQYF.

This clone was seen more than once but under ten times. This chain uses TRBV28 with TRBJ2-5, with D possibly matching TRBD2 (7 bases). The V gene lost 4 bases and the J gene lost 5 bases, with 17 bases spanning the gap. Germline V CDR1 and CDR2: MDHEN, SYDVKM. The CDR3 loop spans 15 amino acids. CDR3: CASSSPAGRGETQYF. The CDR3 coding sequence is TGTGCCAGCAGTTCCCCAGCGGGGAGGGGGGAGACCCAGTACTTC.

The chain is built from TRBV6-5 and TRBJ2-1, with D maybe TRBD2 (6 bases). The ends were cut back, 0 bases at V and 4 bases at J, with 13 bases in the middle. The CDR3 totals 16 residues. Germline V CDR1 and CDR2: MNHEY, SVGAGI. The CDR3 DNA follows: TGTGCCAGCAGTTACTCCGCCAGCGGGCGGTACAATGAGCAGTTCTTC. Translated: CASSYSASGRYNEQFF.

With respect to this clone: The sample holds other DNA sequences that translate to the same CDR3. The chain employs TRBV30 and TRBJ2-5, with D perhaps matching TRBD2 (5 bases). V was cut by 0 bases and J by 2 bases, with 10 bases left in between. The CDR3 has 14 amino acids. Germline values: CDR1 GTSNPN, CDR2 SVGIG (reference sequence). CDR3 sequence (DNA): TGTGCCTGGAGTGTAGGCGGGTCTCAAGAGACCCAGTACTTC. This translates into CAWSVGGSQETQYF.

This chain connects TRBV7-3 to TRBJ1-1; D might be TRBD1 (6 bases). Trimming left V 5 bases short and J 4 bases short, with 17 bases between. Germline CDR1 reads SGHTA; CDR2 reads FQGTGA. The CDR3 spans 15 residues. The CDR3 DNA is TGTGCCAGCAGCCCCCGGGGGGGCGTGGGCACTGAAGCTTTCTTT. Translation gives CASSPRGGVGTEAFF.

This clone was found a few times. The chain carries TRBV30 and TRBJ1-1; 9 bases are shared with TRBD1. CDR3 length equals 13 residues. Trimming cost V 0 bases and J 12 bases; bases outside gene matches: 8. The V gene's germline CDR1 is GTSNPN and CDR2 SVGIG (reference sequence). The CDR3 reads CAWSVQGARNSFF. Here the CDR3 DNA reads TGTGCCTGGAGTGTACAGGGGGCCCGAAATTCTTTCTTT.

The chain joins TRBV7-9 to TRBJ1-2; D perhaps matches TRBD1 (6 bases). The CDR3 contains 15 residues. Germline V gene data show CDR1 as SEHNR and CDR2 as FQNEAQ (reference sequence). With 0 bases removed from V and 8 bases from J, the gap between germline ends came to 16 bases. The CDR3 DNA reads TGTGCCAGCAGCTTAGCGCCGTTCTCAGGGGAAGGCTACACCTTC. Amino acid sequence: CASSLAPFSGEGYTF. The variable domain in full, with the rest retrieved from reference TRBV7-9 and TRBJ1-2, is DTGVSQNPRHKITKRGQNVTFRCDPISEHNRLYWYRQTLGQGPEFLTYFQNEAQLEKSRLLSDRFSAERPKGSFSTLEIQRTEQGDSAMYLCASSLAPFSGEGYTFGSGTRLTVV.

This chain connects TRBV28 to TRBJ2-5; a weak D match, TRBD2 (5 bases). Germline CDR1 MDHEN, CDR2 SYDVKM. The V end was cut by 1 base, the J end by 2 bases, with 14 bases between. The CDR3 runs to 16 residues. CDR3 protein: CASSLSSGAGQETQYF. CDR3 nucleotide sequence: TGTGCCAGCAGTTTATCGTCAGGCGCGGGTCAAGAGACCCAGTACTTC.

The rearrangement joins TRBV28 to TRBJ2-7; TRBD1 might be the D (6 bases). Looked up from germline, CDR1 is MDHEN and CDR2 is SYDVKM. This CDR3 has 16 amino acids. V lost 5 bases and J 4 bases, leaving 21 bases between the germline ends. CDR3 region: CASSKRQVLLMYEQYF. The CDR3 coding sequence is TGTGCCAGCAGTAAAAGACAGGTCCTGTTAATGTACGAGCAGTACTTC.